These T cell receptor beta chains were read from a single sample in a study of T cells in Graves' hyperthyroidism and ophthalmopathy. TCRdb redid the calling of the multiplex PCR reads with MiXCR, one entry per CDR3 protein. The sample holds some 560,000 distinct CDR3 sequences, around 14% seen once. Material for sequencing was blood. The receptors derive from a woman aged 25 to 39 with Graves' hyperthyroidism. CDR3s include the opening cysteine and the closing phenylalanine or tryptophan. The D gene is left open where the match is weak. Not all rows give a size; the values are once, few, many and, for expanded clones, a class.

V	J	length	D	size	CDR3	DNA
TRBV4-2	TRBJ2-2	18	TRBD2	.	CASSQVVGGRVSTGELFF	TGTGCCAGCAGCCAAGTCGTCGGCGGGAGGGTTAGCACCGGGGAGCTGTTTTTT
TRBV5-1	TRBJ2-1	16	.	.	CASSLSSLGSMSEQFF	TGCGCCAGCAGCTTGTCGAGTCTGGGTTCAATGAGTGAGCAGTTCTTC
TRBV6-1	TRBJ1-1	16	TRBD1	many	CASRDRRGQGGKEAFF	TGTGCCAGCAGAGACCGGCGGGGACAGGGGGGCAAAGAAGCTTTCTTT
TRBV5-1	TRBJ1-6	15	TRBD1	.	CASSPGQAGGSPLHF	TGCGCCAGCAGCCCGGGACAGGCAGGGGGATCACCCCTCCACTTT
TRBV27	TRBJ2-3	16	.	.	CASSFTRDPSTDTQYF	TGTGCCAGCAGTTTCACCCGGGACCCAAGCACAGATACGCAGTATTTT
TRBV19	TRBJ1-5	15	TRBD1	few	CASSLPGTGNQPQHF	TGTGCCAGTAGTCTCCCCGGGACAGGGAATCAGCCCCAGCATTTT
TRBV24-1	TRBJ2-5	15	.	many	CATSGRDSFQETQYF	TGTGCCACCAGCGGGAGGGACAGCTTCCAAGAGACCCAGTACTTC
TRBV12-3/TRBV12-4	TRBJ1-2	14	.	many	CASSLTAWDYGYTF	TGTGCCAGCAGTTTAACCGCCTGGGACTATGGCTACACCTTC
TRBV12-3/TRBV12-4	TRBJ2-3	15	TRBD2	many	CASTISGRRTDTQYF	TGTGCCAGCACCATTAGCGGGAGACGCACAGATACGCAGTATTTT
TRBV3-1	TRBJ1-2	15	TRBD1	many	CASSPGQGRVYGYTF	TGTGCCAGCAGCCCCGGACAGGGTCGAGTCTATGGCTACACCTTC
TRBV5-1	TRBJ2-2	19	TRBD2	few	CASSSPSFLAGVLARELFF	TGCGCCAGCAGCTCCCCCTCTTTCTTAGCGGGAGTTTTGGCCAGGGAGCTGTTTTTT
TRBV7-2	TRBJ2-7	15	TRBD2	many	CASSWTREESYEQYF	TGTGCCAGCAGCTGGACGCGGGAGGAAAGCTACGAGCAGTACTTC
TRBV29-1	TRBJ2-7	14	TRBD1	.	CSVRGQANSYEQYF	TGCAGCGTTAGGGGACAGGCGAACTCCTACGAGCAGTACTTC
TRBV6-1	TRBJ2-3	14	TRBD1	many	CASSPRGPADTQYF	TGTGCCAGCAGCCCTAGGGGGCCCGCAGATACGCAGTATTTT
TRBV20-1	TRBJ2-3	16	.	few	CSARDAGSGSTDTQYF	TGCAGTGCTAGAGATGCCGGGAGCGGGAGCACAGATACGCAGTATTTT
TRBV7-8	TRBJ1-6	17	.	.	CASSLLRPAQGDSPLHF	TGTGCCAGCAGCTTACTGAGGCCAGCCCAAGGGGATTCACCCCTCCACTTT
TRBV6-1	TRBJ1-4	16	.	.	CASRSSRPETNEKLFF	TGTGCCAGCAGGTCATCCCGACCGGAAACTAATGAAAAACTGTTTTTT
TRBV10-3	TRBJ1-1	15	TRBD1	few	CAISDLGQVNTEAFF	TGTGCCATCAGTGACCTGGGACAGGTGAACACTGAAGCTTTCTTT
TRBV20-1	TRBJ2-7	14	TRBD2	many	CSARVKREYSEQYF	TGCAGTGCTAGAGTGAAGCGGGAGTATAGCGAGCAGTACTTC
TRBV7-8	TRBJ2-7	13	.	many	CASSFNSAYEQYF	TGTGCCAGCAGCTTTAACAGCGCCTACGAGCAGTACTTC
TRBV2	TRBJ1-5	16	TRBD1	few	CASRPWDRGRDQPQHF	TGTGCCAGCAGACCCTGGGACAGGGGAAGGGATCAGCCCCAGCATTTT
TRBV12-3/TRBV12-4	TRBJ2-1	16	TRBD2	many	CASRGRAGGLYNEQFF	TGTGCCAGCAGGGGGCGAGCGGGAGGGCTTTACAATGAGCAGTTCTTC
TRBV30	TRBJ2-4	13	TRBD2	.	CAWSRTSGNIQYF	TGTGCCTGGAGTCGGACTAGCGGGAACATTCAGTACTTC
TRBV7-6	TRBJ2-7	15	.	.	CASTPPVASSYEQYF	TGTGCCAGCACCCCACCCGTGGCGAGTTCCTACGAGCAGTACTTC
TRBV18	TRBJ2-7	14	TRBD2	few	CASSSIAGAYEQYF	TGTGCCAGCTCATCGATAGCGGGCGCCTACGAGCAGTACTTC
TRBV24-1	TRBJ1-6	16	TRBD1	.	CATSEPGTGDNSPLHF	TGTGCCACCAGTGAACCCGGGACAGGGGATAATTCACCCCTCCACTTT
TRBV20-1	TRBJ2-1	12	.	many	CSARPGLYEQFF	TGCAGTGCTAGACCTGGACTATATGAGCAGTTCTTC
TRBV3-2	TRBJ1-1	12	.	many	CASSQRQEEAFF	TGTGCCAGCAGCCAACGACAGGAAGAAGCTTTCTTT
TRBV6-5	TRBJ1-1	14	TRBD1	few	CASSLTGGGPEAFF	TGTGCCAGCAGTTTGACAGGGGGCGGGCCTGAAGCTTTCTTT
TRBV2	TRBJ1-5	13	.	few	CASMGPFNQPQHF	TGTGCCAGCATGGGTCCCTTTAATCAGCCCCAGCATTTT
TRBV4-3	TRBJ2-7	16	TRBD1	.	CASSQLPGQGDGEQYF	TGCGCCAGCAGCCAGTTGCCGGGACAGGGTGACGGGGAGCAGTACTTC
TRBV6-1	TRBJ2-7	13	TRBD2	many	CASRGASGYEQYF	TGTGCCAGCAGAGGTGCTAGCGGCTACGAGCAGTACTTC
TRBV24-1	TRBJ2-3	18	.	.	CATSDLQVRGSTPDTQYF	TGTGCCACCAGTGATTTACAAGTCCGGGGGAGTACCCCAGATACGCAGTATTTT
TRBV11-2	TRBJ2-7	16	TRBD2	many	CASSPEVLAGGREQYF	TGTGCCAGCAGCCCAGAGGTCCTGGCGGGAGGTCGCGAGCAGTACTTC
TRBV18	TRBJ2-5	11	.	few	CASYAGETQYF	TGTGCCAGCTACGCGGGCGAGACCCAGTACTTC
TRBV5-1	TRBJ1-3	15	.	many	CASSPNAGRGNTIYF	TGCGCCAGCAGCCCGAACGCCGGCCGAGGAAACACCATATATTTT
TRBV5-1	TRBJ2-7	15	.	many	CASSIEPGLPYEQYF	TGCGCCAGCAGCATAGAGCCGGGACTTCCCTACGAGCAGTACTTC
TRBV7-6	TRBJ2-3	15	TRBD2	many	CASSGAGGFTDTQYF	TGTGCCAGCAGCGGAGCGGGAGGGTTCACAGATACGCAGTATTTT
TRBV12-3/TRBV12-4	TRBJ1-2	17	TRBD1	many	CASSTRQGPTHPTGYTF	TGTGCCAGCAGTACGCGACAGGGGCCGACCCATCCTACGGGCTACACCTTC
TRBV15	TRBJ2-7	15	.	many	CATSREDKAEYEQYF	TGTGCCACCAGCAGAGAGGACAAGGCGGAATACGAGCAGTACTTC
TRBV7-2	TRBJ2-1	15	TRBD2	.	CASSTPGLAGVRQFF	TGTGCCAGCAGTACTCCGGGACTAGCGGGAGTCAGGCAGTTCTTC
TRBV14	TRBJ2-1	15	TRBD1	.	CASSTDRGLNNEQFF	TGTGCCAGCAGCACGGACAGGGGGCTCAACAATGAGCAGTTCTTC
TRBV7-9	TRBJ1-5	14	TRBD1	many	CASSLQGAGAPQHF	TGTGCCAGCAGCTTACAGGGGGCCGGGGCGCCCCAGCATTTT
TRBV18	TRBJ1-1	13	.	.	CASSPPSTPEAFF	TGTGCCAGCTCACCACCGTCGACCCCTGAAGCTTTCTTT
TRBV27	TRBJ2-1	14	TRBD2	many	CASILLAGGDEQFF	TGTGCCAGCATTCTCCTAGCGGGAGGTGACGAGCAGTTCTTC
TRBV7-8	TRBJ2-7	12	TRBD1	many	CASSSDRGEQYF	TGTGCCAGCAGCTCAGACAGGGGAGAGCAGTACTTC
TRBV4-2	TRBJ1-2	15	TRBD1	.	CASSHRQGGNYGYTF	TGTGCCAGCAGCCACCGACAGGGAGGGAACTATGGCTACACCTTC
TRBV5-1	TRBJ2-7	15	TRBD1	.	CASSLGQGAWYEQYF	TGCGCCAGCAGCTTGGGACAGGGGGCATGGTACGAGCAGTACTTC
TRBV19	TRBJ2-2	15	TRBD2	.	CASSELAGANGELFF	TGTGCCAGTAGCGAACTAGCGGGAGCGAACGGGGAGCTGTTTTTT
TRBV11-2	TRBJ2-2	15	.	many	CASSLVGGDTGELFF	TGTGCCAGCAGCTTAGTAGGCGGGGACACCGGGGAGCTGTTTTTT